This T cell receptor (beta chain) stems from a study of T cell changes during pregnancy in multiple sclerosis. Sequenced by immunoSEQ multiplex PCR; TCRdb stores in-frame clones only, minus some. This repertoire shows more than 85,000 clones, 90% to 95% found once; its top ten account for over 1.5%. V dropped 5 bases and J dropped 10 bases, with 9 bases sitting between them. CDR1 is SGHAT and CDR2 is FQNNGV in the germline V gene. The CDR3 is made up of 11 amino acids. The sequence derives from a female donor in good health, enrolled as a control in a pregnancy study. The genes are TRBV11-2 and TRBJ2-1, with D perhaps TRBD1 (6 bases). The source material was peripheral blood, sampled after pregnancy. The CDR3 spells CASSAGTEQFF. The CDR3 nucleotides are TGTGCCAGCAGCGCAGGGACAGAGCAGTTCTTC.